Shown below are 8 T cell receptor beta chains from a single sample sequenced in a study of Graves' ophthalmopathy and Graves' hyperthyroidism. The TCR beta CDR3 regions underwent amplification from RNA transcripts. RT-PCR was first run with HTBI primers, then multiplex PCR in a second round. Via MiXCR, TCRdb re-called the multiplex PCR reads, giving one row per CDR3 protein. The table has about 1.1 million distinct CDR3 sequences, about 40% seen once. The source material was peripheral blood or thyroid tissue (not recorded which). All receptors come from an adult man with Graves' hyperthyroidism.

The CDR3 DNA reads TGCAGCGGCAGACTGGGGACAGGCGATTCCTACAATGAGCAGTTCTTC. Translating it yields CSGRLGTGDSYNEQFF. The rearrangement joins TRBV29-1 to TRBJ2-1; 8 positions match TRBD1. The CDR3 runs 16 residues. Germline CDR1 reads SQVTM; CDR2 reads ANQGSEA. Losses at the gene ends were 7 bases for V and 1 base for J; bases not matched to a gene: 12.

In its sample, this clonotype was seen a few times. This chain connects TRBV29-1 to TRBJ1-4; unclear D gene. V lost 4 bases to trimming and J lost 8 bases, with 11 bases between them. This CDR3 comprises 12 residues. The germline CDR1 and CDR2 sequences are SQVTM and ANQGSEA. The DNA of the CDR3 is TGCAGCGTTGGACATCTAGGGGAAAAACTGTTTTTT. Translation: CSVGHLGEKLFF.

The table lists this clonotype with a few counts. For the CDR3, the DNA is TGCGCCAGCAGAAGTGACACGAATCAGCCCCAGCATTTT. It translates to CASRSDTNQPQHF. The V gene is TRBV4-1, the J gene TRBJ1-5; D gene uncertain. CDR1 is MGHRA, CDR2 YSYEKL, per germline. The V gene lost 6 bases and the J gene lost 4 bases, with 10 bases spanning the gap. The CDR3 is made up of 13 amino acids.

The rearrangement joins TRBV29-1 to TRBJ2-2; TRBD2 might be the D (6 bases). The CDR3 extends over 14 amino acids. Trimming took off 8 bases at V and 1 base at J, with 14 bases between the two ends. Germline V gene sequence: CDR1 SQVTM, CDR2 ANQGSEA. The CDR3 DNA reads TGCAGCTTGGAGGCAGCGGGGAACACCGGGGAGCTGTTTTTT. Protein product: CSLEAAGNTGELFF.

In its sample, this clonotype was seen a few times. J is TRBJ2-2 and V is TRBV19; the D gene is possibly TRBD1 (7 bases). Trimming took 6 bases from V and 6 from J, leaving 17 bases between them. Per the germline V gene, CDR1 is LNHDA and CDR2 is SQIVND (reference sequence). The CDR3 totals 15 residues. This chain's CDR3 is CASRAGQLSPGELFF. CDR3 DNA sequence: TGTGCCAGTAGGGCGGGACAGCTAAGTCCCGGGGAGCTGTTTTTT.

This clonotype was seen many times. V gene TRBV14 combines with J gene TRBJ2-5; D is undetermined. Trimming pared 0 bases from V and 2 bases from J, leaving 7 bases between. The CDR3 sequence is 14 residues long. Germline CDR1 SGHDN, CDR2 FVKESK. The CDR3 region is CASSQDVEQETQYF. In nucleotides, the CDR3 is TGTGCCAGCAGCCAAGATGTGGAGCAAGAGACCCAGTACTTC.

This clonotype was counted at least ten times. The chain recombines TRBV25-1 with TRBJ1-4, with a weak D call TRBD1 (6 bases). Germline CDR1 is MGHDK and CDR2 is SYGVNS. The CDR3 covers 19 residues. V lost 3 bases and J lost 3, with 23 bases in between. In DNA, the CDR3 is TGTGCCAGCAGTGAGCGGGCGGGACAAAGGAGTAGGGCTAATGAAAAACTGTTTTTT. Translation: CASSERAGQRSRANEKLFF.

This chain connects TRBV10-3 to TRBJ2-2; 9 nucleotides line up with TRBD1. CDR1 and CDR2 from the germline V gene are ENHRY and SYGVKD. CDR3 length equals 13 residues. Losses at the gene ends were 9 bases for V and 4 bases for J; bases not matched to a gene: 3. The CDR3 protein is CAITGGITGELFF. DNA of the CDR3: TGTGCCATTACAGGGGGCATCACCGGGGAGCTGTTTTTT.